These 17 T cell receptor beta chains came from one sample sequenced in a study of blood T cell repertoires in COVID-19. Clones were read by immunoSEQ multiplex PCR, and TCRdb kept only the in-frame ones, dropping some. The top ten clones hold around 2% of a sample with 95,000 to 150,000 clones, 92% of them seen once. The sample consisted of peripheral blood. Every receptor here comes from a man over 45 with COVID-19, enrolled during active disease.

V is TRBV10-3 and J is TRBJ2-7, with TRBD2 as a possible D gene (5 bases). The V end was cut by 3 bases, the J end by 0 bases, with 9 bases between. CDR1 is ENHRY and CDR2 is SYGVKD in the germline V gene. The CDR3 spans 14 residues. CDR3 amino acids: CAISERGSSYEQYF. CDR3 coding DNA: TGTGCCATCAGTGAACGAGGGAGCTCCTACGAGCAGTACTTC.

This sequence joins TRBV10-2 and TRBJ2-7; no firm D call. CDR3 length: 15 amino acids. V shed 0 bases and J shed 5 bases, with 14 bases lying between them. Looked up from germline, CDR1 is WSHSY and CDR2 is SAAADI. The CDR3 bases are TGCGCCAGCAGTGAGTCGAAATTCCCGCGGAACGAGCAGTACGTC. It is translated as CASSESKFPRNEQYV.

The chain has TRBV18 and TRBJ2-7, with TRBD1 matching over 10 bases. From germline, CDR1 is KGHSH and CDR2 LQKENI. Germline trimming cut 6 bases from V and 2 bases from J; bases unmatched to any gene: 7. This CDR3 spans 15 amino acids. As DNA, the CDR3 is TGTGCCAGCTCTTCCGGGACAGGGGAAACCTACGAGCAGTACGTC. Translated, it gives CASSSGTGETYEQYV.

This clone was counted once. The chain carries TRBV7-9 and TRBJ2-1; the D gene is possibly TRBD2 (5 bases). Trimming took 1 base from V and 2 from J, leaving 21 bases between them. The germline V gene has CDR1 SEHNR and CDR2 FQNEAQ (reference sequence). The CDR3 totals 19 residues. DNA for the CDR3: TGTGCCAGCAGCTTAGTAGTTGTTGGGCGGGTTGATACCTACAATGAGCAGTTCTTC. It yields the protein CASSLVVVGRVDTYNEQFF.

This clone was detected only once. The chain is built from TRBV29-1 and TRBJ1-5, with 11 bases aligning to TRBD1. J lost 6 bases, V lost 6 bases, and 7 bases had no gene match. This CDR3 has 14 residues. Germline CDR1 SQVTM, CDR2 ANQGSEA. CDR3 sequence (DNA): TGCAGCGTCTCTAAGGACAGGGGGCGTCAGCCCCAGCATTTT. This sequence encodes CSVSKDRGRQPQHF.

The J gene is TRBJ1-6, the V gene TRBV5-1; 8 nucleotides match TRBD1. This CDR3 has 15 amino acids. J gave up 8 bases and V 0 bases, and 4 bases lay outside the gene matches. Germline CDR1 reads SGHRS; CDR2 reads YFSETQ. The DNA for the CDR3 is TGCGCCAGCAGCTTGGCCGGACAGGGCTATTCACCCCTCCACTTT. It is translated as CASSLAGQGYSPLHF.

This chain uses TRBV3-1 (or the pseudogene TRBV3-2) with TRBJ2-2; 8 bases are a match to TRBD2. The germline CDR1 and CDR2 sequences are LGHDT and YNNKEL (reference sequence). J was trimmed by 6 bases and V by 4 bases; bases with no gene match: 13. The CDR3 has 17 amino acids. CDR3 nucleotide sequence: TGTGCCAGCAGCCTCATCCTGGTAGCGGGGAAGTCCGGGGAGCTGTTTTTT. As protein: CASSLILVAGKSGELFF.

CDR3 coding DNA: TGTGCCAGTAGTATAGGGACAGGGGGCAATCAGCCCCAGCATTTT. Its protein is CASSIGTGGNQPQHF. The chain combines TRBV19 with TRBJ1-5, with 9 nucleotides matching TRBD1. Germline V gene sequence: CDR1 LNHDA, CDR2 SQIVND (reference sequence). CDR3 length: 15 amino acids. The V segment lost 1 base and the J segment 2 bases; nucleotides outside the gene matches: 0.

This sequence joins TRBV7-9 and TRBJ2-5; a possible D gene is TRBD2 (6 bases). V lost 5 bases and J 1 base, leaving 8 bases between the germline ends. Germline V gives CDR1 SEHNR, CDR2 FQNEAQ (reference sequence). This CDR3 is 13 amino acids long. Here the CDR3 reads CASSIGSQETQYF. CDR3 in DNA: TGTGCCAGCAGCATCGGGAGCCAAGAGACCCAGTACTTC. The full variable domain, in which reference TRBV7-9 and TRBJ2-5 provide the parts outside the CDR3, is DTGVSQNPRHKITKRGQNVTFRCDPISEHNRLYWYRQTLGQGPEFLTYFQNEAQLEKSRLLSDRFSAERPKGSFSTLEIQRTEQGDSAMYLCASSIGSQETQYFGPGTRLLVL.

V usage is TRBV7-2 and J usage is TRBJ2-7; 7 nucleotides match TRBD1. V was pared by 0 bases and J by 1 base, with 3 bases of the junction left unmatched. In germline, CDR1 is SGHTA, CDR2 FQGNSA. CDR3 length: 15 amino acids. The CDR3 coding sequence is TGTGCCAGCAGCTTAGCCCCGGGACAGTCCTACGAGCAGTACTTC. Its translation: CASSLAPGQSYEQYF.

The genes are TRBV30 and TRBJ2-5, with D unresolved. CDR3 size: 13 residues. CDR1 is GTSNPN and CDR2 is SVGIG in the germline V gene (reference sequence). V was shortened by 1 base and J by 5 bases, with 11 bases between the two germline ends. The chain's CDR3 is CAWSETRRETQYF. The CDR3 coding sequence is TGTGCCTGGAGTGAGACCCGGCGGGAGACCCAGTACTTC. Full variable domain (rest looked up from reference TRBV30 and TRBJ2-5): SQTIHQWPATLVQPVGSPLSLECTVEGTSNPNLYWYRQAAGRGLQLLFYSVGIGQISSEVPQNLSASRPQDRQFILSSKKLLLSDSGFYLCAWSETRRETQYFGPGTRLLVL.

The chain is built from TRBV19 and TRBJ2-1; 7 nucleotides agree with TRBD2. The V segment lost 6 bases and the J segment 6 bases; nucleotides outside the gene matches: 11. The CDR3 loop spans 15 amino acids. In germline, CDR1 is LNHDA, CDR2 SQIVND (reference sequence). CDR3 amino acids: CASRGVLATSNEQFF. The DNA of the CDR3 is TGTGCCAGTAGAGGCGTACTAGCGACGTCCAATGAGCAGTTCTTC.

The J gene is TRBJ1-1, the V gene TRBV9; D may be TRBD1 (6 bases). This CDR3 comprises 15 residues. CDR1 is SGDLS and CDR2 is YYNGEE in the germline V gene. Deletions cut 0 bases from V and 1 base from J, with 10 bases between. The CDR3 loop reads CASSVAVQGNTEAFF. DNA for the CDR3: TGTGCCAGCAGCGTAGCCGTACAGGGGAACACTGAAGCTTTCTTT.

The chain recombines TRBV5-8 with TRBJ1-2; D remains ambiguous. CDR1 and CDR2 (germline): SGHTS, YDEGEE. The ends were cut back, 2 bases at V and 4 bases at J, with 9 bases in the middle. This CDR3 has 13 residues. The chain's CDR3 is CASSFRSSYGYTF. The DNA of the CDR3 is TGTGCCAGCAGCTTTCGAAGCTCCTATGGCTACACCTTC.

This chain connects TRBV15 to TRBJ2-1, with 8 bases that match TRBD1. With 0 bases clipped from V and 14 bases from J, the junction kept 9 bases outside the gene matches. This CDR3 is 14 amino acids long. Germline V CDR1 and CDR2: LNHNV, YYDKDF (reference sequence). CDR3 sequence (DNA): TGTGCCACCAGCAGAGATATGGGACAGGCGACCAAGTTCTTC. Amino acid sequence: CATSRDMGQATKFF. The variable domain in full, with the rest retrieved from reference TRBV15 and TRBJ2-1, is DAMVIQNPRYQVTQFGKPVTLSCSQTLNHNVMYWYQQKSSQAPKLLFHYYDKDFNNEADTPDNFQSRRPNTSFCFLDIRSPGLGDTAMYLCATSRDMGQATKFFGPGTRLTVL.

This clone was detected only once. The V call is TRBV6-2 or TRBV6-3, the J call TRBJ2-2; D remains ambiguous. The germline CDR1 and CDR2 sequences are MNHEY and SVGEGT. CDR3 length: 13 amino acids. V lost 2 bases, J lost 3 bases, and 4 bases lay in between. DNA of the CDR3: TGTGCCAGCAGTTACCGGGACACCGGGGAGCTGTTTTTT. Its translation is CASSYRDTGELFF.

The chain carries TRBV24-1 and TRBJ2-5, with a weak D call TRBD2 (6 bases). Trimming shortened V by 10 bases and J by 0 bases, and 17 bases separated the two germline ends. The germline CDR1 and CDR2 sequences are KGHDR and SFDVKD. The CDR3 spans 15 residues. This chain's CDR3 is CATSLGGTDQETQYF. The CDR3 DNA is TGTGCCACGAGTCTTGGAGGGACTGACCAAGAGACCCAGTACTTC.